The 13 T cell receptor beta chains below come from one sample, sequenced in a study of T cells in Graves' hyperthyroidism and ophthalmopathy. TCR beta CDR3 sequences were amplified from RNA transcripts. In the first-round RT-PCR of the TCR CDR3, the HTBI primer set was used. In TCRdb, the multiplex PCR reads were re-called with MiXCR into one record per CDR3 protein. The sample yields hundreds of thousands of distinct CDR3 sequences, 18% seen once. The specimen sequenced was blood. The origin of the receptors is a woman aged 45-60 years with Graves' hyperthyroidism that later progressed to Graves' ophthalmopathy.

This chain uses TRBV5-1 with TRBJ1-1; 7 bases agree with TRBD1. The CDR3 runs 15 residues. The trim removed 0 bases at V and 0 bases at J, leaving 2 bases unmatched. The germline gives CDR1 SGHRS, CDR2 YFSETQ. Here the CDR3 DNA reads TGCGCCAGCAGCTTGGTGGGACAGATGAACACTGAAGCTTTCTTT. Translating it yields CASSLVGQMNTEAFF.

This clonotype came up many times. The chain joins TRBV5-6 to TRBJ2-3, with D uncertain. Germline V gene sequence: CDR1 SGHDT, CDR2 YYEEEE. Trimming left V 3 bases short and J 6 bases short, with 8 bases between. The CDR3 totals 12 residues. CDR3 sequence reads: CASSSHPDTQYF. CDR3 in DNA: TGTGCCAGCAGCTCCCATCCGGATACGCAGTATTTT.

Only a few counts were recorded for this clonotype. The V and J genes are TRBV6-1 and TRBJ2-1, with D uncertain. CDR1 is MNHNS and CDR2 is SASEGT in the germline V gene. The CDR3 consists of 11 residues. V lost 6 bases and J 8 bases, leaving 8 bases between the germline ends. CDR3 region: CASRNLDEQFF. The CDR3 coding sequence is TGTGCCAGCAGAAACTTGGATGAGCAGTTCTTC.

This clonotype was counted ten times or more. This rearrangement joins TRBV12-3 or TRBV12-4 to TRBJ2-1; D unresolved. There are 14 residues in the CDR3. V lost 0 bases to trimming and J lost 6 bases, with 9 bases between them. CDR3 in amino acids: CASSLAGYSNEQFF. CDR3 sequence (DNA): TGTGCCAGCAGTTTAGCGGGATACAGCAATGAGCAGTTCTTC.

The V call is TRBV28, the J call TRBJ1-5, with D perhaps matching TRBD1 (5 bases). The CDR3 runs to 20 residues. The germline V and J ends were trimmed by 2 bases and 2 bases, with 25 bases remaining between them. Germline V lookup: CDR1 MDHEN, CDR2 SYDVKM. CDR3 sequence: CASSLGPHRSARVGNQPQHF. The CDR3 DNA reads TGTGCCAGCAGTTTAGGGCCCCACAGGTCCGCGCGGGTCGGCAATCAGCCCCAGCATTTT.

The rearrangement joins TRBV12-3 or TRBV12-4 to TRBJ2-1; 7 nucleotides line up with TRBD2. The CDR3 length is 14 residues. V trimming: 7 bases; J trimming: 4 bases; junction bases outside the gene matches: 7. This CDR3 is CASTTGGSYNEQFF. CDR3 coding DNA: TGTGCCAGCACCACGGGGGGATCTTACAATGAGCAGTTCTTC.

This clonotype has a count of ten or more. The V call is TRBV5-1, the J call TRBJ2-1; 9 bases match TRBD2. The germline CDR1 and CDR2 sequences are SGHRS and YFSETQ. The CDR3 consists of 16 residues. The junction had 7 bases not matched to a gene; V was cut back by 0 bases and J by 6 bases. CDR3 sequence: CASSLEGLTSGNEQFF. The CDR3, as DNA: TGCGCCAGCAGCTTGGAGGGGCTGACTAGCGGCAATGAGCAGTTCTTC.

V and J are TRBV9 and TRBJ1-4; D is possibly TRBD1 (5 bases). This CDR3 has 18 amino acids. The germline CDR1 and CDR2 sequences are SGDLS and YYNGEE. The germline V and J ends were trimmed by 0 bases and 11 bases, with 26 bases remaining between them. The CDR3 loop is CASSVEREGRRESGKLFF. The DNA for the CDR3 is TGTGCCAGCAGCGTAGAGAGGGAGGGGCGCCGCGAATCAGGGAAACTGTTTTTT.

This clonotype has a count of ten or more. V gene TRBV3-1 combines with J gene TRBJ2-1, with 7 nucleotides matching TRBD1. Germline-derived CDR1 and CDR2 are LGHDT and YNNKEL (reference sequence). CDR3 length equals 15 residues. Trimming removed 3 bases from V and 6 bases from J; junction bases left unmatched: 8. This chain's CDR3 is CASSQAADRTNEQFF. The CDR3 nucleotides read TGTGCCAGCAGCCAGGCGGCGGACAGGACCAATGAGCAGTTCTTC.

The chain uses TRBV7-9 and TRBJ2-6; D could derive from TRBD1 or TRBD2 (5 bases each). V lost 3 bases, J lost 1 base, and 7 bases lay in between. CDR3 size: 15 residues. CDR1 and CDR2 from the germline V gene are SEHNR and FQNEAQ (reference sequence). CDR3 loop: CASSFGASGANVLTF. The CDR3 nucleotides are TGTGCCAGCAGCTTCGGGGCGTCTGGGGCCAACGTCCTGACTTTC. Full variable domain (outside the CDR3, taken from reference TRBV7-9 and TRBJ2-6): DTGVSQNPRHKITKRGQNVTFRCDPISEHNRLYWYRQTLGQGPEFLTYFQNEAQLEKSRLLSDRFSAERPKGSFSTLEIQRTEQGDSAMYLCASSFGASGANVLTFGAGSRLTVL.

V and J are TRBV7-9 and TRBJ2-1, with 7 bases matching TRBD2. Per germline, CDR1 SEHNR and CDR2 FQNEAQ (reference sequence). J was trimmed by 6 bases and V by 4 bases; bases with no gene match: 3. This CDR3 has 13 residues. The CDR3 here is CASSSRLANEQFF. The DNA of the CDR3 is TGTGCCAGCAGCTCACGACTAGCCAATGAGCAGTTCTTC. Using reference TRBV7-9 and TRBJ2-1 for the parts outside the CDR3, the full variable domain is DTGVSQNPRHKITKRGQNVTFRCDPISEHNRLYWYRQTLGQGPEFLTYFQNEAQLEKSRLLSDRFSAERPKGSFSTLEIQRTEQGDSAMYLCASSSRLANEQFFGPGTRLTVL.

This clonotype has a count of ten or more. This chain uses TRBV11-2 with TRBJ2-2, with 8 nucleotides matching TRBD2. Germline lookup yields CDR1 SGHAT and CDR2 FQNNGV. This CDR3 is built from 16 residues. V shed 7 bases, J shed 0 bases, and the junction held 7 bases outside the gene matches. The CDR3 sequence: CASTLLGGANTGELFF. The DNA of the CDR3 is TGTGCCAGCACCCTCCTCGGGGGGGCGAACACCGGGGAGCTGTTTTTT. Supplemented by reference TRBV11-2 and TRBJ2-2, the full variable domain reads EAGVAQSPRYKIIEKRQSVAFWCNPISGHATLYWYQQILGQGPKLLIQFQNNGVVDDSQLPKDRFSAERLKGVDSTLKIQPAKLEDSAVYLCASTLLGGANTGELFFGEGSRLTVL.

This clonotype was recorded many times. The chain recombines TRBV7-8 with TRBJ2-5; 10 bases agree with TRBD2. This CDR3 is built from 18 residues. The germline CDR1 and CDR2 sequences are SGHVS and FQNEAQ. The trim removed 0 bases at V and 4 bases at J, leaving 11 bases unmatched. CDR3 loop: CASSLALSGGAIGETQYF. CDR3 nucleotides: TGTGCCAGCAGCTTAGCGTTAAGCGGGGGGGCTATAGGAGAGACCCAGTACTTC.